The clone carrying this T cell receptor beta chain was observed a handful of times. The antigen remains undetermined. This sample is drawn from a study of beta chain features in type 1 diabetes. The V gene end was trimmed by 6 bases and the J gene end by 6 bases; junction bases not matched to a gene: 7. From germline, CDR1 is SNHLY and CDR2 FYNNEI. The CDR3 is 14 residues long. Sorting that relied on CD45RO/CCR7/CD25/CD127/CD95/CD27 yielded CD4+ naive, central memory, regulatory and stem cell-like memory cells. Sequenced material consisted of expressed TCRB transcripts (all of the isolated RNA was reverse transcribed). Produced via immunoSEQ multiplex PCR; TCRdb's table is partial and in-frame only. The sample includes roughly 330,000 clones, approximately 12% of them seen just once. Study results and caveats: When Type 1 diabetes patients were examined, their TCRB CDR3s proved moderately but significantly shorter in all four CD4+ subsets. Equally in patients and controls, PCR might preferentially amplify shorter templates.

This TCR derives from a woman between 18 and 29 years old with type 1 diabetes. This rearrangement joins TRBV2 to TRBJ2-2, with 7 bases matching TRBD1. The sequencing sample was made of naive CD4+ T cells from blood. Written as DNA, the CDR3 is TGTGCCAGCAGGGATGACAGGGCTTCCGGGGAGCTGTTTTTT. Residues: CASRDDRASGELFF. The full variable domain, its missing parts supplied by reference TRBV2 and TRBJ2-2, is EPEVTQTPSHQVTQMGQEVILRCVPISNHLYFYWYRQILGQKVEFLVSFYNNEISEKSEIFDDQFSVERPDGSNFTLKIRSTKLEDSAMYFCASRDDRASGELFFGEGSRLTVL.